The clone carrying this T cell receptor (beta chain) came up a few times. No antigen is known for it. The length of the CDR3 is 13 residues. These data come from a study of cytomegalovirus exposure and HLA in healthy donors. General observations from the study: Prior analysis indicated that the majority of TCR beta V segments exhibited productivity approximately 90% or approximately 30% of the time. Follow-up analysis later connected one missense variant in DCLRE1C with trimming of TCR beta V- and J-genes.

PCR primers comprised 60 Vbeta and 13 Jbeta primers. The data were produced by immunoSEQ multiplex PCR, yet TCRdb's version contains in-frame clones alone and is incomplete. Of about 160,000 clones listed, approximately 80% are singletons. The clonotype was recovered from a middle-aged woman in good health and CMV-seropositive. This chain joins TRBV21-1 and TRBJ1-1; TRBD1 was called by the table and not checked on the DNA. TRBV21-1 is a documented pseudogene. The sample comprised PBMCs. The chain's CDR3 is CARRNYRDTEAFF. The CDR3 nucleotides read TGTGCCAGGCGGAATTACAGGGACACTGAAGCTTTCTTT.